This T cell receptor beta chain derives from a study of PD-L1 blockade in urothelial cancer. The assay was immunoSEQ multiplex PCR, and TCRdb's table has in-frame clones only and misses some. The data contain fewer than 90,000 clones, approximately 90% of them singletons. J was trimmed by 12 bases and V by 8 bases; bases with no gene match: 16. Germline CDR1 is MDHEN and CDR2 is SYDVKM. The CDR3 spans 14 residues. As to time point: peripheral blood 6 weeks after treatment start. Specimen: PBMCs, collected around atezolizumab (anti-PD-L1) treatment. This receptor was obtained from a woman of 80 years or more with urothelial cancer. The chain links TRBV28 to TRBJ2-1; 7 nucleotides line up with TRBD2. For the CDR3, the DNA is TGTGCCAGCGAGCCACCCCCGGGGGGTGTGGGGCAGTTCTTC. It translates to CASEPPPGGVGQFF.